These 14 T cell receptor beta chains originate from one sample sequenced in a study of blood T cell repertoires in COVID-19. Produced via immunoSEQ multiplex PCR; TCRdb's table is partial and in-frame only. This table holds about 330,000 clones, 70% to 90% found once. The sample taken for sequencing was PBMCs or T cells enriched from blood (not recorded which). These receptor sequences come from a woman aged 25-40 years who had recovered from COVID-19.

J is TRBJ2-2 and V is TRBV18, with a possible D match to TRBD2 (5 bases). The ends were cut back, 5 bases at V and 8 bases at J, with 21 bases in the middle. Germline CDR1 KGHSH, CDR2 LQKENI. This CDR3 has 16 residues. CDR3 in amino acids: CASSSDRENVNGELFF. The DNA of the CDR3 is TGTGCCAGCTCATCCGACCGGGAAAACGTAAATGGGGAGCTGTTTTTT.

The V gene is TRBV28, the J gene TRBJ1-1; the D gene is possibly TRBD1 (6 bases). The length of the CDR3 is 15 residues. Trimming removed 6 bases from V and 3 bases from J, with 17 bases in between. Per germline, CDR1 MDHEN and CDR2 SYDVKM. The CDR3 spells CASSHKGGGHTEAFF. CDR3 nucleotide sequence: TGTGCCAGCAGCCACAAAGGGGGGGGCCACACTGAAGCTTTCTTT.

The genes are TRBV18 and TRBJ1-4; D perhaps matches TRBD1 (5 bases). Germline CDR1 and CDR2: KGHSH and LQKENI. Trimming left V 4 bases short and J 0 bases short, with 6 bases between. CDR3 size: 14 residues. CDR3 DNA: TGTGCCAGCTCACAGACAGCAACTAATGAAAAACTGTTTTTT. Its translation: CASSQTATNEKLFF.

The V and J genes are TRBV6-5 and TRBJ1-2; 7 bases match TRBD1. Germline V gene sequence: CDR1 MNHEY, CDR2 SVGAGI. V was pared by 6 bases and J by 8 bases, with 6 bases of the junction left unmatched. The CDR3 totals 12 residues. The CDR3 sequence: CASSFDRVGYTF. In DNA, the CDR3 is TGTGCCAGCAGCTTCGACAGGGTCGGCTACACCTTC.

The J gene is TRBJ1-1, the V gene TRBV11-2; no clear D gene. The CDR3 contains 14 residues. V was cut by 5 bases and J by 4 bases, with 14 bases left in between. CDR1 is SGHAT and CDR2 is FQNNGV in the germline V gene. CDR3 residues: CASSLLGAATEAFF. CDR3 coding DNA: TGTGCCAGCAGCCTTCTAGGAGCGGCCACTGAAGCTTTCTTT.

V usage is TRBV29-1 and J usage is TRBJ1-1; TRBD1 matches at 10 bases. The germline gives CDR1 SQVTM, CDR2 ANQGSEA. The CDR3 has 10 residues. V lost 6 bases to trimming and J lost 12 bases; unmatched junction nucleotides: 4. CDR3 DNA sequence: TGCAGCGTGCGGACAGGGGGGACTTTCTTT. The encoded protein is CSVRTGGTFF.

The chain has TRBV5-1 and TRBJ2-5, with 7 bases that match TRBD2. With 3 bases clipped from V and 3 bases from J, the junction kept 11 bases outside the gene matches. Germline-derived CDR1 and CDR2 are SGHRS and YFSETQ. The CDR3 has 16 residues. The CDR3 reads CASSSLRAGVEETQYF. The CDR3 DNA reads TGCGCCAGCAGCTCCCTTAGGGCGGGGGTGGAAGAGACCCAGTACTTC. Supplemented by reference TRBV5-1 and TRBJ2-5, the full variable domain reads KAGVTQTPRYLIKTRGQQVTLSCSPISGHRSVSWYQQTPGQGLQFLFEYFSETQRNKGNFPGRFSGRQFSNSRSEMNVSTLELGDSALYLCASSSLRAGVEETQYFGPGTRLLVL.

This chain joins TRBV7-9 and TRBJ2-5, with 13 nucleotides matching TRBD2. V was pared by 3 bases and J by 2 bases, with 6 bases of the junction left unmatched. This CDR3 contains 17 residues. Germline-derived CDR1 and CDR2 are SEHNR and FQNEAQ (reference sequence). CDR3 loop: CASSFEPGLAGQETQYF. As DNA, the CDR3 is TGTGCCAGCAGCTTCGAGCCGGGACTAGCGGGGCAAGAGACCCAGTACTTC.

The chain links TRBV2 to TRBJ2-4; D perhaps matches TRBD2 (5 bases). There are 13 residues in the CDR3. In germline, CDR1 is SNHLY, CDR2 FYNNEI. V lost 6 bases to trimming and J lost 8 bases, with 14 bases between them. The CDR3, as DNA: TGTGCCAGCAGGGCCGAGGAGGTTGACATTCAGTACTTC. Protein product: CASRAEEVDIQYF.

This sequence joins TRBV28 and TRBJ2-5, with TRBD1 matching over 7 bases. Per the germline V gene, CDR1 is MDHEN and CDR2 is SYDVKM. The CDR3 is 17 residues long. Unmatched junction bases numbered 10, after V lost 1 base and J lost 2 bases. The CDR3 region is CASSLYVTTGVQETQYF. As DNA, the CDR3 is TGTGCCAGCAGTTTATACGTCACCACAGGGGTTCAAGAGACCCAGTACTTC.

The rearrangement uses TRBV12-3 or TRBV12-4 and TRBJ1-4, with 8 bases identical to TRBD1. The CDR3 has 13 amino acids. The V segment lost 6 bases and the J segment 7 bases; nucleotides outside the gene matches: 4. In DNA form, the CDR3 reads TGTGCCAGCAGCCGGACAGGGTCTGAAAAACTGTTTTTT. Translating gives CASSRTGSEKLFF.

The CDR3 is CASSQNRGIQETQYF. The DNA for the CDR3 is TGCGCCAGCAGCCAAAACAGGGGGATTCAAGAGACCCAGTACTTC. The chain links TRBV4-3 to TRBJ2-5; 8 bases match TRBD1. This CDR3 is 15 amino acids long. V was pared by 2 bases and J by 2 bases, with 4 bases of the junction left unmatched. Germline V gene data show CDR1 as LGHNA and CDR2 as YSLEER.

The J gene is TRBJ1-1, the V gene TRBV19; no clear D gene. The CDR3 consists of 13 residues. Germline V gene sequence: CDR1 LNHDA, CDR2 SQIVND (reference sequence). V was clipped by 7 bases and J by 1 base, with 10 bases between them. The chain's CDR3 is CASITVANTEAFF. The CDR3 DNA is TGTGCCAGTATCACAGTGGCGAACACTGAAGCTTTCTTT. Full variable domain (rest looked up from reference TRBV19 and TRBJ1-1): DGGITQSPKYLFRKEGQNVTLSCEQNLNHDAMYWYRQDPGQGLRLIYYSQIVNDFQKGDIAEGYSVSREKKESFPLTVTSAQKNPTAFYLCASITVANTEAFFGQGTRLTVV.

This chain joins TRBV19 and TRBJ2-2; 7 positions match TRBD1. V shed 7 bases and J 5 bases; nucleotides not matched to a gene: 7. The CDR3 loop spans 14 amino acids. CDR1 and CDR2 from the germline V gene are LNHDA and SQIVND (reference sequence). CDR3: CASNLGGPTGELFF. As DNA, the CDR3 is TGTGCCAGTAACTTAGGGGGCCCTACCGGGGAGCTGTTTTTT. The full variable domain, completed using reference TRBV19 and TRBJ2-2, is DGGITQSPKYLFRKEGQNVTLSCEQNLNHDAMYWYRQDPGQGLRLIYYSQIVNDFQKGDIAEGYSVSREKKESFPLTVTSAQKNPTAFYLCASNLGGPTGELFFGEGSRLTVL.